Presented here are 21 T cell receptor beta chains from one specimen sequenced in a study of blood T cell repertoires in COVID-19. Assay used: immunoSEQ multiplex PCR; TCRdb lists only in-frame clones, some missing. Of 200,000 to 250,000 clones detected, 88% appear once; the ten largest clones hold 2.1%. Sequenced: peripheral blood. Receptors originate from a woman aged 40 to 50 who had recovered from COVID-19.

CDR3 sequence: CASSGGEGYQPQHF. CDR3 nucleotides: TGTGCCAGCAGTGGGGGCGAGGGGTATCAGCCCCAGCATTTT. This sequence joins TRBV28 and TRBJ1-5; D possibly corresponds to TRBD1 (6 bases). This CDR3 comprises 14 residues. Looked up from germline, CDR1 is MDHEN and CDR2 is SYDVKM. Trimming pared 5 bases from V and 5 bases from J, leaving 13 bases between.

The chain combines TRBV3-1 (or the pseudogene TRBV3-2) with TRBJ1-4, with D tentatively TRBD1 (6 bases). The V end lost 4 bases, the J end lost 7 bases, and 19 bases lay between the germline ends. CDR1 is LGHDT and CDR2 is YNNKEL in the germline V gene (reference sequence). This CDR3 spans 16 amino acids. The CDR3 sequence: CASSPTAVRGGEKLFF. CDR3 DNA: TGTGCCAGCAGCCCGACTGCGGTGAGGGGGGGTGAAAAACTGTTTTTT.

This clone was detected only a few times. This CDR3 is CSVAQGVGWPQHF. In nucleotides, the CDR3 is TGCAGCGTTGCGCAGGGGGTGGGGTGGCCCCAGCATTTT. V and J are TRBV29-1 and TRBJ1-5; 7 bases fit TRBD1. The CDR3 loop spans 13 amino acids. Per the germline V gene, CDR1 is SQVTM and CDR2 is ANQGSEA. V was clipped by 4 bases and J by 9 bases; unmatched bases: 9.

V is TRBV6-6 and J is TRBJ1-2; 8 bases map to TRBD1. The CDR3 is 14 residues long. J was trimmed by 5 bases and V by 6 bases; bases with no gene match: 8. Germline CDR1 is MNHNY and CDR2 is SVGAGI (reference sequence). The CDR3 loop reads CASSPPGQAYGYTF. The CDR3 DNA reads as TGTGCCAGCAGCCCCCCGGGACAGGCTTATGGCTACACCTTC.

The rearrangement links TRBV2 to TRBJ1-5; D is perhaps TRBD1 (5 bases). The germline V gene encodes CDR1 SNHLY and CDR2 FYNNEI. This CDR3 is built from 14 residues. V was clipped by 9 bases and J by 6 bases, with 18 bases between them. The CDR3 region has the DNA TGTGCCAGTCTCCTCGGACGGGGGAGTCAGCCCCAGCATTTT. Amino acid sequence: CASLLGRGSQPQHF.

This clone was seen a handful of times. The V and J genes are TRBV9 and TRBJ1-1; weak D call: TRBD1 (6 bases). V gave up 4 bases and J gave up 0 bases, with 19 bases separating them. Germline lookup yields CDR1 SGDLS and CDR2 YYNGEE. The CDR3 consists of 17 residues. The CDR3 nucleotides read TGTGCCAGCAGCCCAGGGCTGGGGGCGTCGTTGAACACTGAAGCTTTCTTT. Translation gives CASSPGLGASLNTEAFF.

The V call is TRBV6-4, the J call TRBJ2-3; 9 bases line up with TRBD2. The trim removed 2 bases at V and 2 bases at J, leaving 5 bases unmatched. This CDR3 comprises 16 residues. Germline assignment: CDR1 MRHNA and CDR2 SNTAGT. CDR3 sequence (DNA): TGTGCCAGCAGTGACGTGGCGGGAGGGAACACAGATACGCAGTATTTT. It codes for CASSDVAGGNTDTQYF.

The chain is built from TRBV12-3 or TRBV12-4 and TRBJ1-2, with 9 positions matching TRBD1. V was clipped by 6 bases and J by 4 bases; unmatched bases: 3. This CDR3 is 13 amino acids long. This CDR3 reads CASRTGGLYGYTF. The CDR3, as DNA: TGTGCCAGCAGGACAGGGGGACTCTATGGCTACACCTTC.

The V and J genes are TRBV6-5 and TRBJ2-5; D might be TRBD1 (5 bases). The germline V gene encodes CDR1 MNHEY and CDR2 SVGAGI. V lost 6 bases, J lost 3 bases, and 14 bases lay in between. The CDR3 is 14 residues long. CDR3 in amino acids: CASSRYQGEETQYF. CDR3 sequence (DNA): TGTGCCAGCAGCCGATATCAGGGTGAAGAGACCCAGTACTTC.

There are a few counts of this clone. The chain carries TRBV2 and TRBJ1-5; 7 positions agree with TRBD1. The CDR3 is made up of 15 amino acids. The V gene's germline CDR1 is SNHLY and CDR2 FYNNEI. V shed 4 bases and J 7 bases; nucleotides not matched to a gene: 10. CDR3 amino acids: CASSVQGGAGQPQHF. The DNA for the CDR3 is TGTGCCAGCAGTGTTCAAGGGGGCGCAGGCCAGCCCCAGCATTTT. The complete variable domain, with remaining parts taken from reference TRBV2 and TRBJ1-5, reads EPEVTQTPSHQVTQMGQEVILRCVPISNHLYFYWYRQILGQKVEFLVSFYNNEISEKSEIFDDQFSVERPDGSNFTLKIRSTKLEDSAMYFCASSVQGGAGQPQHFGDGTRLSIL.

The chain combines TRBV27 with TRBJ2-7; maybe TRBD2 (6 bases). CDR1 MNHEY and CDR2 SMNVEV come from the germline V gene (reference sequence). This CDR3 has 13 residues. Between the trimmed V and J ends, which lost 8 bases and 5 bases, there was a span of 16 bases. CDR3: CASGPGLFHEQYF. As DNA, the CDR3 is TGTGCCAGCGGCCCGGGACTTTTCCACGAGCAGTACTTC.

V is TRBV7-2 and J is TRBJ2-3; TRBD2 matches at 15 bases. Germline lookup yields CDR1 SGHTA and CDR2 FQGNSA. The CDR3 is 19 amino acids. V was pared by 5 bases and J by 2 bases, with 11 bases of the junction left unmatched. The chain's CDR3 is CASSLGLAGGLINTDTQYF. The DNA of the CDR3 is TGTGCCAGCAGCCTGGGACTAGCGGGAGGACTTATTAACACAGATACGCAGTATTTT.

The chain links TRBV4-3 to TRBJ2-4, with 8 positions matching TRBD2. V was pared by 0 bases and J by 3 bases, with 4 bases of the junction left unmatched. CDR3 length: 16 amino acids. CDR1 LGHNA and CDR2 YSLEER come from the germline V gene. The CDR3, as DNA: TGCGCCAGCAGCCAAGAAGGCGGGGGGCTCAAAAACATTCAGTACTTC. This translates into CASSQEGGGLKNIQYF.

This chain joins TRBV6-2 or TRBV6-3 and TRBJ1-5; 10 bases fit TRBD1. Per the germline V gene, CDR1 is MNHEY and CDR2 is SVGEGT. This CDR3 has 15 residues. J was trimmed by 5 bases and V by 6 bases; bases with no gene match: 7. The CDR3 sequence is CASSRRTGGDQPQHF. DNA of the CDR3: TGTGCCAGCAGCCGGCGGACAGGGGGAGATCAGCCCCAGCATTTT.

V is TRBV7-6 and J is TRBJ2-2, with TRBD1 matching 9 bases. Germline CDR1 SGHVS, CDR2 FNYEAQ. The CDR3 runs 17 residues. The J segment lost 3 bases and the V segment lost 5 bases, leaving 10 bases of the junction unmatched. The CDR3 nucleotides are TGTGCCAGCAGCCACCCTGGGGACAGGGTAGACACCGGGGAGCTGTTTTTT. This gives the protein CASSHPGDRVDTGELFF.

The chain combines TRBV15 with TRBJ2-1; 7 bases align to TRBD2. The CDR3 spans 18 residues. From germline, CDR1 is LNHNV and CDR2 YYDKDF (reference sequence). The V segment lost 0 bases and the J segment 5 bases; nucleotides outside the gene matches: 13. CDR3 in DNA: TGTGCCACCAGCAGAGATCTAAGGCCCAGCGGGGAAAACAATGAGCAGTTCTTC. Translating gives CATSRDLRPSGENNEQFF.

This sequence joins TRBV2 and TRBJ1-1, with D possibly TRBD1 on 5 matching bases. Germline CDR1 is SNHLY and CDR2 is FYNNEI. Trimming left V 7 bases short and J 7 bases short, with 16 bases between. CDR3 length equals 13 residues. The CDR3 nucleotides are TGTGCCAGCAACCAGGGCACGGCTAATGAAGCTTTCTTT. Its translation is CASNQGTANEAFF. The full variable domain, in which reference TRBV2 and TRBJ1-1 provide the parts outside the CDR3, is EPEVTQTPSHQVTQMGQEVILRCVPISNHLYFYWYRQILGQKVEFLVSFYNNEISEKSEIFDDQFSVERPDGSNFTLKIRSTKLEDSAMYFCASNQGTANEAFFGQGTRLTVV.

This chain links TRBV6-2 or TRBV6-3 with TRBJ1-5; tentative D call: TRBD1 (6 bases). There are 16 residues in the CDR3. The germline CDR1 and CDR2 sequences are MNHEY and SVGEGT. The V and J ends lost 6 bases and 3 bases respectively, with 18 bases between them. The CDR3 here is CASSLPLGAANQPQHF. The CDR3, as DNA: TGTGCCAGCAGCTTACCCTTGGGGGCGGCCAATCAGCCCCAGCATTTT.

This clone was counted a few times. A read error may account for a junction end that differs from germline. The chain carries TRBV28 and TRBJ2-7; 12 positions match TRBD2. Looked up from germline, CDR1 is MDHEN and CDR2 is SYDVKM. The CDR3 is 11 amino acids. In DNA form, the CDR3 reads TGTGCCAGCAGTTCTAGCGGGGGGGTGTGGTTC. This sequence encodes CASSSSGGVWF.

This chain connects TRBV6-2 or TRBV6-3 to TRBJ2-1; D uncertain. Germline-derived CDR1 and CDR2 are MNHEY and SVGEGT. Trimming stripped 2 bases from V and 6 bases from J, with 8 bases between. This CDR3 contains 13 residues. CDR3 sequence: CASSYRGFNEQFF. DNA of the CDR3: TGTGCCAGCAGTTACAGAGGATTCAATGAGCAGTTCTTC.

This chain joins TRBV18 and TRBJ2-1, with 7 bases fitting TRBD1. The CDR3 contains 18 residues. After removal of 6 bases from V and 0 bases from J, the junction contained 14 bases not matched to a gene. Germline-derived CDR1 and CDR2 are KGHSH and LQKENI. CDR3 DNA: TGTGCCAGCTCTCGTTGGGGACAGTTCCCGAGCTCCTACAATGAGCAGTTCTTC. This encodes CASSRWGQFPSSYNEQFF.